The clone carrying this T cell receptor beta chain was seen only a few times. Its antigen is as yet unknown. V shed 5 bases and J 1 base; nucleotides not matched to a gene: 7. CDR1 MNHEY and CDR2 SVGAGI come from the germline V gene. The CDR3 consists of 15 residues. Use of 60 Vbeta and 13 Jbeta primers characterized the PCR. Sequencing was performed with immunoSEQ multiplex PCR; in TCRdb, only in-frame clones are kept and a portion is missing. The sample records about 110,000 clones, about 75% being singletons. The data stem from a study of cytomegalovirus exposure and HLA in healthy donors. Study details: In an earlier analysis, 90 million to 130 million unique TCR beta sequences were found from approximately 190 million T cells. In terms of ancestry, the Caucasian-associated cluster contained 75% to 85% of the 350 to 450 genotyped donors. Study-level points and caveats: Reportedly, a later analysis found an Asian-associated ancestry cluster had fewer N-insertions than the approximately 700-donor mean. According to an earlier analysis, most TCR beta V segments yielded productive rearrangements about 90% or about 30% of the time.

The rearrangement links TRBV6-5 to TRBJ2-7; TRBD1 matches 8 bases. Material: PBMCs. The receptor comes from a man aged 35 to 55 in good health and CMV-seronegative. The DNA of the CDR3 is TGTGCCAGCAGTCGCGCCGGGACAGGATCCTACGAGCAGTACTTC. This gives the protein CASSRAGTGSYEQYF.